This passage covers 2 T cell receptor beta chains from one sample sequenced in a study of post-analysis software for immune sequencing data. TCR beta cDNA libraries included unique molecular identifiers. TCRdb reprocessed the PCR reads via MiXCR and lists one record per CDR3 protein. The top ten clones hold about 11% of a sample with 600,000 to 700,000 distinct CDR3 sequences, 55% to 70% of them seen once. The antigens for these receptors are not known. Points from the study as a whole: Five TRBV segments occurring more often in patients than controls included TRBV5-6, TRBV5-1 and TRBV20-1.

Sequenced input: blood. Receptors were obtained from a girl aged 2 to 10 with multiple sclerosis.

The gene calls are TRBV12-3 or TRBV12-4 and TRBJ1-2; the match to TRBD1 covers 9 bases. V was clipped by 6 bases and J by 3 bases; unmatched bases: 8. The CDR3 is 15 amino acids. The CDR3: CASSPGTGNYYGYTF. CDR3 nucleotide sequence: TGTGCCAGCAGCCCCGGGACAGGGAATTACTATGGCTACACCTTC.

This chain joins TRBV6-4 and TRBJ2-5; a possible D gene is TRBD1 (5 bases). The CDR3 contains 14 residues. The V end lost 0 bases, the J end lost 4 bases, and 9 bases lay between the germline ends. Germline V lookup: CDR1 MRHNA, CDR2 SNTAGT. CDR3 DNA: TGTGCCAGCAGTGACTCAACAGGTTCAGAGACCCAGTACTTC. Protein sequence: CASSDSTGSETQYF.